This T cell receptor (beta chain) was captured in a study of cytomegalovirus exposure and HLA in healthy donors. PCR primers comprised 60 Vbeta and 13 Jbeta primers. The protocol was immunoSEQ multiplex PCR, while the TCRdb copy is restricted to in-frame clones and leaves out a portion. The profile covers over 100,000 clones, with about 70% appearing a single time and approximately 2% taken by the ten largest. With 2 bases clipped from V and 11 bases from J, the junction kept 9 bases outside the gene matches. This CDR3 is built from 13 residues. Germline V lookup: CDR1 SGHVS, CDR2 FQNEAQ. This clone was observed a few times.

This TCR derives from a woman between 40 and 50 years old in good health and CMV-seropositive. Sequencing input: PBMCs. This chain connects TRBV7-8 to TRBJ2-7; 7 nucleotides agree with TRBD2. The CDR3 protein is CASSLLSWEGKYF. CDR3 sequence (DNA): TGTGCCAGCAGCTTATTGAGCTGGGAGGGGAAGTACTTC.